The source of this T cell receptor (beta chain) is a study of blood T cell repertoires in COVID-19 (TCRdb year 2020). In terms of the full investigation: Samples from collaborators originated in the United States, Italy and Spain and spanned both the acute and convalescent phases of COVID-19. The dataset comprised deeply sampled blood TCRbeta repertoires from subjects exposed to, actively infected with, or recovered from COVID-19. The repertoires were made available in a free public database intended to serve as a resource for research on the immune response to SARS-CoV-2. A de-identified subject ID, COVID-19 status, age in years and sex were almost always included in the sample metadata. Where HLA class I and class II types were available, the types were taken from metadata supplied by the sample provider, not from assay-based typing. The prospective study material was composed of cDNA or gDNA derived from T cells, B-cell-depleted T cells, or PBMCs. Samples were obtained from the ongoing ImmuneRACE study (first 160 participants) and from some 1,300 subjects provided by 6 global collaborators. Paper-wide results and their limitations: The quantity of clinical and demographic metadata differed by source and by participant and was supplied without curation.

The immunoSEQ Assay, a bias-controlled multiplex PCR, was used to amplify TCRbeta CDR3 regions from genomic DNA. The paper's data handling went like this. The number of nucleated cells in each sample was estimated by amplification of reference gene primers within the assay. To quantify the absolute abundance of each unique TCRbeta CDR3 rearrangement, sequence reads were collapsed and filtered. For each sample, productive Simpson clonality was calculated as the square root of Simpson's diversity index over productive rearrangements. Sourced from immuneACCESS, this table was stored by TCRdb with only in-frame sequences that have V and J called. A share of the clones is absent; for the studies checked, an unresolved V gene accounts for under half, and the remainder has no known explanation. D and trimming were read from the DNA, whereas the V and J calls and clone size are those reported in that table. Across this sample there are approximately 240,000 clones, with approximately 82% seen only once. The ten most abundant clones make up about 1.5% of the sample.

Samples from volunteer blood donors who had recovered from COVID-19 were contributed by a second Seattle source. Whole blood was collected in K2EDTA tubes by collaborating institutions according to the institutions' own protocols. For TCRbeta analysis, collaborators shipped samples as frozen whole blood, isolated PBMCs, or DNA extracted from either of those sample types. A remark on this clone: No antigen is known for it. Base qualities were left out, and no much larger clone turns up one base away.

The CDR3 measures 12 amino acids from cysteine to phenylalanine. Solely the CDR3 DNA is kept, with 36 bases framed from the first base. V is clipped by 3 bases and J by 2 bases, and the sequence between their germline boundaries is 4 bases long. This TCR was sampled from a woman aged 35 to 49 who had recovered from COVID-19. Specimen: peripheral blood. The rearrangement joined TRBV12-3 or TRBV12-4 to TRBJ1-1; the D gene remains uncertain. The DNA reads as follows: TGTGCCAGCAGTTTCTACAACACTGAAGCTTTCTTT. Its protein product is CASSFYNTEAFF.